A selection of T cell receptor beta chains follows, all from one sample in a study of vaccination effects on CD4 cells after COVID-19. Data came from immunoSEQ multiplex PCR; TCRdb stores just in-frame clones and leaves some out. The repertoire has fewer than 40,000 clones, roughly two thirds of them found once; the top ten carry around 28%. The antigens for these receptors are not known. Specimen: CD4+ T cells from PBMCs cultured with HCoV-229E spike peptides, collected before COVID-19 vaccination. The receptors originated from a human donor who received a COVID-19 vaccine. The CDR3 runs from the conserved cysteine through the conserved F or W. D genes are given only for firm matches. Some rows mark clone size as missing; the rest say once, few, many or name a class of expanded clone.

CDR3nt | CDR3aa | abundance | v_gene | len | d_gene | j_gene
TGTGCCAGCAGTTTCGGCGCAGGGGGCGATACGCAGTATTTT | CASSFGAGGDTQYF | few | TRBV27 | 14 | TRBD1 | TRBJ2-3
TGTGCCAGCAGCTTATACGGACAGGGACAAGGGGGTCAGCCCCAGCATTTT | CASSLYGQGQGGQPQHF | . | TRBV7-8 | 17 | TRBD1 | TRBJ1-5
TGTGCCAGTTGTTCTTATGGGGGACCTCGCACAGATACGCAGTATTTT | CASCSYGGPRTDTQYF | . | TRBV19 | 16 | . | TRBJ2-3
TGTGCCAGTAGTCTCGCCCTGGGATCGAGCGTTTATGGCTACACCTTC | CASSLALGSSVYGYTF | . | TRBV19 | 16 | . | TRBJ1-2
TGTGCCAGCAGCTTGGCCGGCGGGGGGGCTATGAATGAGCAGTTCTTC | CASSLAGGGAMNEQFF | . | TRBV5-4 | 16 | TRBD2 | TRBJ2-1
TGTGCCACCAGCGAAACGGGACAGGGGGACGATGAGCAGTTCTTC | CATSETGQGDDEQFF | . | TRBV24-1 | 15 | TRBD1 | TRBJ2-1
TGTGCCAGCAGCTTAGGGACTAGCGGGAGATACACAGATACGCAGTATTTT | CASSLGTSGRYTDTQYF | . | TRBV11-3 | 17 | TRBD2 | TRBJ2-3
TGTGCCACCAGCAGAGGGGGACTAGCGGGGGGTACCGGGGAGCTGTTTTTT | CATSRGGLAGGTGELFF | . | TRBV15 | 17 | TRBD2 | TRBJ2-2
TGTGCCAGCAGGGGGTGGCGGCGAGGGGCCAAAAACATTCAGTACTTC | CASRGWRRGAKNIQYF | . | TRBV2 | 16 | . | TRBJ2-4
TGTGCCTGGAACGAGAATTTGCCCGGGGAGCTGTTTTTT | CAWNENLPGELFF | . | TRBV30 | 13 | . | TRBJ2-2
TGTGCCAGCAGTACTAAGACAGGGTTCTCCTACGAGCAGTACTTC | CASSTKTGFSYEQYF | once | TRBV6-2/TRBV6-3 | 15 | TRBD1 | TRBJ2-7
TGTGCCAGCAGCCGACTAGCGGGGAACAAAAACATTCAGTACTTC | CASSRLAGNKNIQYF | . | TRBV6-6 | 15 | TRBD2 | TRBJ2-4
TGTGCCAGCAGCTTGGGTCAGGCTGATGGCTACACCTTC | CASSLGQADGYTF | . | TRBV5-4 | 13 | . | TRBJ1-2
TGCAGTGCTAGTCGGGACAGCAACTATGGCTACACCTTC | CSASRDSNYGYTF | . | TRBV20-1 | 13 | TRBD1 | TRBJ1-2
TGCGCCAGCAGTCCCTGGTTTATGGCAAGTCCGGTTCAGCCCCAGCATTTT | CASSPWFMASPVQPQHF | . | TRBV23-1 | 17 | . | TRBJ1-5
TGTGCCAGCAGCTCCGGGACAGGGAACTATGGCTACACCTTC | CASSSGTGNYGYTF | . | TRBV7-2 | 14 | TRBD1 | TRBJ1-2
TGTGCCAGCTCACCAATGAAGGACCTTGCGAACACTGAAGCTTTCTTT | CASSPMKDLANTEAFF | . | TRBV18 | 16 | . | TRBJ1-1
TGTGCCAGCAGCTTAAGGCGGGGGGTGAGGGAGACCCAGTACTTC | CASSLRRGVRETQYF | . | TRBV7-3 | 15 | TRBD2 | TRBJ2-5
TGTGCTAGCAGCTTAGGTTTAACAGTTTTTAGCAATCAGCCCCAGCATTTT | CASSLGLTVFSNQPQHF | few | TRBV7-7 | 17 | . | TRBJ1-5
TGCGCCAGCAGCCAGGGGGGGGCAGGGGCTGGGGCCAACGTCCTGACTTTC | CASSQGGAGAGANVLTF | . | TRBV4-3 | 17 | . | TRBJ2-6
TGTGCCAGCAGCTTAGGGGTAGCGGGAGGCACAGATACGCAGTATTTT | CASSLGVAGGTDTQYF | . | TRBV7-2 | 16 | TRBD2 | TRBJ2-3
TGTGCCACCAGCAGTCCCGGCGGGGGCCAGCCCCAGCATTTT | CATSSPGGGQPQHF | . | TRBV15 | 14 | . | TRBJ1-5
TGTGCCAGCAGTTTGGGAGGGGGCAGTAACATTCAGTACTTC | CASSLGGGSNIQYF | . | TRBV28 | 14 | . | TRBJ2-4
TGCGCCAGCAGCAAAGTAGCGGGGGGGGATTACAATGAGCAGTTCTTC | CASSKVAGGDYNEQFF | few | TRBV5-1 | 16 | TRBD2 | TRBJ2-1
TGTGCCAGCAGCTCCCCGGGAGTCCTGTCACCCCTCCACTTT | CASSSPGVLSPLHF | few | TRBV7-2 | 14 | . | TRBJ1-6
TGTGCCAGCAGCGTATCAGGGCGGGATGAGCAGTTCTTC | CASSVSGRDEQFF | . | TRBV9 | 13 | . | TRBJ2-1
TGTGCCAGCAGCATCCCGACGCAGGGAGCGGGACTTGAGCAGTTCTTC | CASSIPTQGAGLEQFF | few | TRBV5-4 | 16 | TRBD2 | TRBJ2-1
TGCAGCGTTCCCCTAGAGGGACAGGGTTATGTACCCTACAATGAGCAGTTCTTC | CSVPLEGQGYVPYNEQFF | few | TRBV29-1 | 18 | TRBD1 | TRBJ2-1
TGTGCCAGCAGTGAAAATCTAATAGGATCGGAGGCTGAAAAACTGTTTTTT | CASSENLIGSEAEKLFF | . | TRBV6-1 | 17 | . | TRBJ1-4
TGTGCCAGCAGCCAAGTGTCCTATTCTGGGGCCAACGTCCTGACTTTC | CASSQVSYSGANVLTF | . | TRBV3-1/TRBV3-2 | 16 | . | TRBJ2-6
TGTGCCAGCAGTTTAGGCCAGGGGTATGGCTACACCTTC | CASSLGQGYGYTF | . | TRBV12-3/TRBV12-4 | 13 | . | TRBJ1-2
TGTGCCAGCAGCGACCAGGGCCCATATACGCAGTATTTT | CASSDQGPYTQYF | . | TRBV5-4 | 13 | . | TRBJ2-3
TGTGCCTGGAGCCGCCGGGGGACGAACACCATATATTTT | CAWSRRGTNTIYF | few | TRBV30 | 13 | . | TRBJ1-3
TGTGCCAGCAGCTTAGGTATACGAGCAGATACGCAGTATTTT | CASSLGIRADTQYF | . | TRBV7-3 | 14 | . | TRBJ2-3
TGTGCCAGCAGTGTACAGCCGGGACCGAACACCGGGGAGCTGTTTTTT | CASSVQPGPNTGELFF | . | TRBV9 | 16 | . | TRBJ2-2
TGTGCCAGCAGTTTAGGTCAGGAAAATTCACCCCTCCACTTT | CASSLGQENSPLHF | . | TRBV27 | 14 | . | TRBJ1-6
TGTGCCACCAGCAGGGGCCGGACAGGGGCCTATGGCTACACCTTC | CATSRGRTGAYGYTF | . | TRBV15 | 15 | TRBD1 | TRBJ1-2
TGTGCCAGCAGCGGGACTACTGGAAACACCATATATTTT | CASSGTTGNTIYF | . | TRBV6-2/TRBV6-3 | 13 | . | TRBJ1-3
TGTGCCAGAAGCGTAAGAGACAAGTCGGGTGGCTACACCTTC | CARSVRDKSGGYTF | . | TRBV7-5 | 14 | . | TRBJ1-2
TGTGCCAGCAGCTCGGCGGGGGCAGATACTTTCTTT | CASSSAGADTFF | . | TRBV5-6 | 12 | . | TRBJ1-1
TGCGCCAGCAAAGGCAGGGGAACTGAAGCTTTCTTT | CASKGRGTEAFF | once | TRBV4-3 | 12 | . | TRBJ1-1
TGTGCCAGCAGCTTGACGGGACAGGGGTTCTCCTACGAGCAGTACTTC | CASSLTGQGFSYEQYF | few | TRBV5-6 | 16 | TRBD1 | TRBJ2-7
TGTGCCAGCTCACCAAGATGGGACAGGCAGAACTATGGCTACACCTTC | CASSPRWDRQNYGYTF | . | TRBV18 | 16 | TRBD1 | TRBJ1-2
TGTGCCAGCAGCCCTCAGGGGGCCGGCGGGGAGCTGTTTTTT | CASSPQGAGGELFF | many | TRBV3-1/TRBV3-2 | 14 | TRBD1 | TRBJ2-2
TGTGCCAGCTACAATCAAGGACAGGAGGGTGGCTACACCTTC | CASYNQGQEGGYTF | . | TRBV5-5 | 14 | TRBD1 | TRBJ1-2
TGTGCCAGCAGGGGACTTAATTCACCCCTCCACTTT | CASRGLNSPLHF | . | TRBV7-2 | 12 | . | TRBJ1-6
TGTGCCAGCAGTGAAGCTCCGGGTAACACCATATATTTT | CASSEAPGNTIYF | . | TRBV6-1 | 13 | . | TRBJ1-3